One and the same sample provided the 29 T cell receptor beta chains below, sequenced in a study of shared clonotypes between healthy human individuals. The protocol was immunoSEQ multiplex PCR, while the TCRdb copy is restricted to in-frame clones and leaves out a portion. The table records about 610,000 clones, roughly 96% of them present only once. Positive CCR7 selection of CD45RO-negative cells yielded the naive CD8 cells, and terminally differentiated effector memory CD45RA+ cells were excluded. Sequencing was performed on naive CD8+ T cells sorted from blood. All receptors derive from a woman in her thirties in good health.

The J gene is TRBJ1-1, the V gene TRBV7-9; TRBD1 might be the D (6 bases). The CDR3 has 16 residues. Germline V CDR1 and CDR2: SEHNR, FQNEAQ (reference sequence). V gave up 5 bases and J gave up 5 bases, with 21 bases separating them. In DNA form, the CDR3 reads TGTGCCAGCAGCCCGCCCCGGCAGGGGAGGGAGACTGAAGCTTTCTTT. Translating it yields CASSPPRQGRETEAFF.

The chain links TRBV6-5 to TRBJ2-7, with D possibly TRBD2 on 6 matching bases. Germline loops: CDR1 MNHEY, CDR2 SVGAGI. Trimming stripped 4 bases from V and 6 bases from J, with 16 bases between. The CDR3 has 14 amino acids. The CDR3: CASSSVGGPGEQYF. Written as DNA, the CDR3 is TGTGCCAGCAGTTCCGTGGGGGGTCCAGGCGAGCAGTACTTC.

The chain recombines TRBV21-1 with TRBJ1-1. TRBV21-1 is recorded as a pseudogene. The CDR3 sequence is 16 residues long. In nucleotides, the CDR3 is TGTGCCAGCAGCAAAGCGGTCTGGGAGGGTGTTACTGAAGCTTTCTTT. Amino acids: CASSKAVWEGVTEAFF.

V usage is TRBV27 and J usage is TRBJ2-5, with 10 bases aligning to TRBD1. TRBJ2-7 explains the end of the DNA better; the J call may be wrong. Germline V CDR1 and CDR2: MNHEY, SMNVEV (reference sequence). This CDR3 comprises 13 residues. Here the CDR3 reads CASIPGTGDEQYF. The CDR3 DNA follows: TGTGCCAGCATCCCCGGGACAGGGGACGAGCAGTACTTC.

The chain uses TRBV19 and TRBJ2-7, with D possibly TRBD2 on 5 matching bases. Germline V gene sequence: CDR1 LNHDA, CDR2 SQIVND (reference sequence). The V gene lost 10 bases and the J gene lost 7 bases, with 20 bases spanning the gap. The CDR3 extends over 13 amino acids. CDR3 loop: CATQIASGGEQYF. For the CDR3, the DNA is TGTGCCACGCAAATAGCGTCGGGTGGAGAGCAGTACTTC.

This clone was picked up one time. The sample contains more than one DNA sequence encoding this CDR3. The chain links TRBV27 to TRBJ2-7, with a possible D match to TRBD2 (6 bases). The germline CDR1 and CDR2 sequences are MNHEY and SMNVEV (reference sequence). The CDR3 loop spans 13 amino acids. The ends were cut back, 7 bases at V and 2 bases at J, with 12 bases in the middle. For the CDR3, the DNA is TGTGCCAGCAAGCTCGGGACTGCCTACGAGCAGTACTTC. Translation gives CASKLGTAYEQYF.

In DNA, the CDR3 is TGTGCCAGCAGCTTTTTGACGGGACCGGACATTCAGTACTTC. It specifies CASSFLTGPDIQYF. The chain is built from TRBV13 and TRBJ2-4, with D perhaps given as TRBD1 or TRBD2 (5 bases each). Germline V gene lookup returns CDR1 PRHDT and CDR2 FYEKMQ (reference sequence). V was trimmed by 3 bases and J by 8 bases, leaving 14 bases between them. This CDR3 is 14 amino acids long. Looking up the rest from reference TRBV13 and TRBJ2-4 gives the full variable domain: AAGVIQSPRHLIKEKRETATLKCYPIPRHDTVYWYQQGPGQDPQFLISFYEKMQSDKGSIPDRFSAQQFSDYHSELNMSSLELGDSALYFCASSFLTGPDIQYFGAGTRLSVL.

The chain recombines TRBV28 with TRBJ2-7, with D perhaps TRBD2 (5 bases). V lost 5 bases to trimming and J lost 7 bases, with 21 bases between them. CDR1 is MDHEN and CDR2 is SYDVKM in the germline V gene. The CDR3 consists of 15 residues. CDR3 region: CASSPGIRGMGEQYF. Written as DNA, the CDR3 is TGTGCCAGCAGTCCAGGAATCCGGGGTATGGGGGAGCAGTACTTC.

J is TRBJ2-1 and V is TRBV4-2; 8 nucleotides match TRBD2. Germline lookup yields CDR1 LGHNA and CDR2 YNFKEQ. CDR3 size: 16 residues. The ends lost 1 base at V and 8 bases at J; junction bases unmatched: 10. The CDR3 region is CASSQGSGTSVYEQFF. As DNA, the CDR3 is TGTGCCAGCAGCCAAGGTAGCGGGACTAGTGTATATGAGCAGTTCTTC.

V and J are TRBV28 and TRBJ2-5; possibly TRBD2 for D (6 bases). The J call could be wrong; TRBJ2-7 is a better fit for the DNA end. This CDR3 is 15 amino acids long. Germline V gene lookup returns CDR1 MDHEN and CDR2 SYDVKM. CDR3 DNA sequence: TGTGCCAGCAGTTTACTTGAGGAGGGCCTCAACGAGCAGTACTTC. Translating gives CASSLLEEGLNEQYF.

The chain combines TRBV6-6 with TRBJ2-7; D is possibly TRBD1 (7 bases). Germline V gives CDR1 MNHNY, CDR2 SVGAGI (reference sequence). The CDR3 length is 16 residues. Trimming took 0 bases from V and 2 from J, leaving 14 bases between them. CDR3 DNA sequence: TGTGCCAGCAGTTACTCGAGGCGGGACAGACCCTACGAGCAGTACTTC. Translating gives CASSYSRRDRPYEQYF.

J is TRBJ1-6 and V is TRBV4-1; D might be TRBD1 (5 bases). V lost 2 bases and J 0 bases, leaving 11 bases between the germline ends. CDR3 length equals 17 residues. Per germline, CDR1 MGHRA and CDR2 YSYEKL. The DNA of the CDR3 is TGCGCCAGCAGCCAAACACAGGAGAGCTCCTATAATTCACCCCTCCACTTT. As protein: CASSQTQESSYNSPLHF.

The chain has TRBV7-9 and TRBJ2-5; 13 nucleotides line up with TRBD2. Losses at the gene ends were 5 bases for V and 3 bases for J; bases not matched to a gene: 6. CDR1 SEHNR and CDR2 FQNEAQ come from the germline V gene (reference sequence). The CDR3 runs to 16 residues. For the CDR3, the DNA is TGTGCCAGCAGCGCAAGGACTAGCGGGAGAGAAGAGACCCAGTACTTC. It specifies CASSARTSGREETQYF.

This clone has just one count. This chain connects TRBV10-3 to TRBJ1-2; D is undetermined. Looked up from germline, CDR1 is ENHRY and CDR2 is SYGVKD. The V end lost 4 bases, the J end lost 4 bases, and 13 bases lay between the germline ends. This CDR3 spans 14 amino acids. CDR3 protein: CAISGEAISYGYTF. In DNA form, the CDR3 reads TGTGCCATCAGTGGCGAGGCTATAAGCTATGGCTACACCTTC.

V is TRBV5-6 and J is TRBJ2-7; D gene uncertain. Germline CDR1 is SGHDT and CDR2 is YYEEEE. This CDR3 region has 12 residues. Trimming shortened V by 0 bases and J by 6 bases, and 7 bases separated the two germline ends. CDR3 region: CASSLGPVEQYF. The CDR3, as DNA: TGTGCCAGCAGCTTGGGACCAGTCGAGCAGTACTTC.

The chain couples TRBV19 to TRBJ2-7, with D hard to call. Trimming took 5 bases from V and 4 from J, leaving 15 bases between them. This CDR3 has 14 residues. Germline-derived CDR1 and CDR2 are LNHDA and SQIVND (reference sequence). The CDR3 is CASSAGSSIYEQYF. The CDR3 DNA reads TGTGCCAGTAGTGCCGGGTCCTCGATTTACGAGCAGTACTTC.

This clone was observed once. This chain's CDR3 is CASSSDRTEQFF. CDR3 coding DNA: TGTGCCAGCAGCTCGGACCGTACCGAGCAGTTCTTC. The chain recombines TRBV13 with TRBJ2-1; D gene ambiguous. Trimming took 4 bases from V and 10 from J, leaving 11 bases between them. CDR3 length equals 12 residues. CDR1 and CDR2 from the germline V gene are PRHDT and FYEKMQ (reference sequence).

This clone came up once. This chain connects TRBV15 to TRBJ2-2; D unresolved. This CDR3 comprises 13 residues. The germline V gene encodes CDR1 LNHNV and CDR2 YYDKDF (reference sequence). The V end lost 9 bases, the J end lost 2 bases, and 10 bases lay between the germline ends. The chain's CDR3 is CATAAENTGELFF. The CDR3 DNA sequence: TGTGCCACGGCGGCGGAAAACACCGGGGAGCTGTTTTTT.

As concerns this clone: The sample holds other DNA sequences that translate to the same CDR3. This sequence joins TRBV19 and TRBJ2-7, with TRBD2 identical over 11 bases. Germline values: CDR1 LNHDA, CDR2 SQIVND (reference sequence). There are 15 residues in the CDR3. The V segment lost 5 bases and the J segment 0 bases; nucleotides outside the gene matches: 3. The CDR3 loop reads CASSPGLAASYEQYF. CDR3 DNA: TGTGCCAGTAGTCCGGGACTAGCGGCCTCCTACGAGCAGTACTTC.

CDR3 sequence: CSVEPKTATSGMGNEQFF. The CDR3 DNA reads TGCAGCGTTGAACCAAAAACCGCGACTAGCGGCATGGGCAATGAGCAGTTCTTC. V is TRBV29-1 and J is TRBJ2-1; 9 nucleotides line up with TRBD2. The CDR3 has 18 amino acids. Germline V lookup: CDR1 SQVTM, CDR2 ANQGSEA. V shed 2 bases and J 6 bases; nucleotides not matched to a gene: 17.

The CDR3 sequence: CASSEEVGLNTEAFF. CDR3 sequence (DNA): TGTGCCAGCAGCGAGGAGGTGGGCTTGAACACTGAAGCTTTCTTT. The chain is built from TRBV9 and TRBJ1-1, with no clear D. The CDR3 contains 15 residues. V shed 3 bases and J shed 0 bases, with 12 bases lying between them. CDR1 is SGDLS and CDR2 is YYNGEE in the germline V gene.

The chain recombines TRBV28 with TRBJ2-3; tentatively, D is TRBD1 (6 bases). V lost 5 bases, J lost 4 bases, and 13 bases lay in between. Germline V gene data show CDR1 as MDHEN and CDR2 as SYDVKM. The CDR3 totals 14 residues. This chain's CDR3 is CASSLTGSPDTQYF. Written as DNA, the CDR3 is TGTGCCAGCAGTCTCACAGGGAGCCCAGATACGCAGTATTTT.

The genes are TRBV5-5 and TRBJ2-1, with TRBD2 as a possible D gene (6 bases). The CDR3 is 14 residues long. The ends were cut back, 4 bases at V and 6 bases at J, with 14 bases in the middle. Germline V CDR1 and CDR2: SGHKS, YYEKEE (reference sequence). For the CDR3, the DNA is TGTGCCAGCAGCCTCAACGGAGGGGCCAATGAGCAGTTCTTC. Amino acids: CASSLNGGANEQFF. The variable domain in full, completed from reference TRBV5-5 and TRBJ2-1, reads DAGVTQSPTHLIKTRGQQVTLRCSPISGHKSVSWYQQVLGQGPQFIFQYYEKEERGRGNFPDRFSARQFPNYSSELNVNALLLGDSALYLCASSLNGGANEQFFGPGTRLTVL.

This chain links TRBV29-1 with TRBJ2-3, with 8 bases identical to TRBD2. Trimming cost V 4 bases and J 1 base; bases outside gene matches: 4. This CDR3 is 14 amino acids long. Germline values: CDR1 SQVTM, CDR2 ANQGSEA. The CDR3 loop reads CSVVLAGRTDTQYF. CDR3 coding DNA: TGCAGCGTTGTATTAGCGGGGCGCACAGATACGCAGTATTTT.

V usage is TRBV6-6 and J usage is TRBJ2-2; 8 positions agree with TRBD2. The V and J ends lost 4 bases and 6 bases, in that order; junction bases with no gene match: 7. Per the germline V gene, CDR1 is MNHNY and CDR2 is SVGAGI (reference sequence). This CDR3 has 15 residues. In DNA, the CDR3 is TGTGCCAGCAGTTTTTCGGGAGGGATCGCCGGGGAGCTGTTTTTT. Protein sequence: CASSFSGGIAGELFF.

This chain connects TRBV13 to TRBJ2-4; TRBD1 is a possible D gene (5 bases). V was clipped by 2 bases and J by 4 bases, with 9 bases between them. This CDR3 has 14 residues. Per the germline V gene, CDR1 is PRHDT and CDR2 is FYEKMQ (reference sequence). The CDR3 is CASSLPTEKNIQYF. The CDR3 DNA sequence: TGTGCCAGCAGCTTACCGACAGAAAAAAACATTCAGTACTTC.

This clone was counted once. The chain joins TRBV16 to TRBJ2-1; 7 bases agree with TRBD2. After removal of 2 bases from V and 6 bases from J, the junction contained 7 bases not matched to a gene. Per the germline V gene, CDR1 is KGHSY and CDR2 is FQNENV. CDR3 size: 15 residues. The CDR3 bases are TGTGCCAGCAGCCAAACCCGGGGGGTTCTCAATGAGCAGTTCTTC. Translating it yields CASSQTRGVLNEQFF. The variable domain in full, with the rest retrieved from reference TRBV16 and TRBJ2-1, is GEEVAQTPKHLVRGEGQKAKLYCAPIKGHSYVFWYQQVLKNEFKFLISFQNENVFDETGMPKERFSAKCLPNSPCSLEIQATKLEDSAVYFCASSQTRGVLNEQFFGPGTRLTVL.

This rearrangement joins TRBV10-3 to TRBJ2-3; 12 bases agree with TRBD2. The CDR3 runs 16 residues. The germline gives CDR1 ENHRY, CDR2 SYGVKD. J gave up 2 bases and V 2 bases, and 2 bases lay outside the gene matches. CDR3 residues: CAISEGLAGLTDTQYF. The CDR3 DNA sequence: TGTGCCATCAGTGAGGGACTAGCGGGGCTCACAGATACGCAGTATTTT.

This chain links TRBV4-1 with TRBJ1-5; D is ambiguous. Germline CDR1 is MGHRA and CDR2 is YSYEKL. V lost 1 base and J 10 bases, leaving 5 bases between the germline ends. The CDR3 has 11 amino acids. The chain's CDR3 is CASSQGGPQHF. The CDR3 DNA is TGCGCCAGCAGCCAAGGGGGACCCCAGCATTTT.